This T cell receptor beta chain was captured in a study of T cells in Graves' hyperthyroidism and ophthalmopathy. The CDR3 regions of TCR beta were amplified from RNA transcripts. Primed by the HTBI set, a first-round RT-PCR was run on the TCR CDR3. TCRdb itself ran the multiplex PCR reads through MiXCR, one entry per CDR3 protein. This sample carries about 760,000 distinct CDR3 sequences, 30% to 40% of them seen once, and the ten largest clones take around a third. This clonotype has at least ten counts. V was pared by 7 bases and J by 0 bases, with 13 bases between. The germline CDR1 and CDR2 sequences are ENHRY and SYGVKD. The CDR3 length is 14 residues.

Specimen: blood. This receptor was identified in a woman aged 40 to 50 with Graves' hyperthyroidism. This chain joins TRBV10-3 and TRBJ2-7; D is unclear. CDR3 protein: CAIKPRDDSYEQYF. CDR3 DNA sequence: TGTGCCATCAAGCCCCGTGACGACTCCTACGAGCAGTACTTC.